A single sample gave rise to the 19 T cell receptor beta chains below, sequenced in a study of response to subunit inactivated influenza vaccine. MiXCR, applied by TCRdb to the RT-PCR reads, yields one record per CDR3 protein. The profile covers more than 450,000 distinct CDR3 sequences, with approximately 10% appearing a single time and about 9.4% taken by the ten largest. The sample was PBMCs from blood, taken on the day of vaccination. These receptors all stem from a man aged 45-65 years who received an inactivated influenza vaccine.

This clonotype came up once. The chain joins TRBV10-3 to TRBJ2-1, with 12 bases aligning to TRBD1. The germline gives CDR1 ENHRY, CDR2 SYGVKD. This CDR3 is 15 amino acids long. The junction had 6 bases not matched to a gene; V was cut back by 5 bases and J by 7 bases. The CDR3 here is CAISQGQGARNEQFF. In DNA, the CDR3 is TGTGCCATCAGTCAGGGACAGGGGGCGCGGAATGAGCAGTTCTTC.

V and J are TRBV7-6 and TRBJ2-7; TRBD1 or TRBD2 may be the D gene (5 bases each). This CDR3 has 16 amino acids. The germline V gene encodes CDR1 SGHVS and CDR2 FNYEAQ. With 2 bases removed from V and 7 bases from J, the gap between germline ends came to 21 bases. The DNA for the CDR3 is TGTGCCAGCAGCTTAATCCCCGGGACCACGACGGGTGAGCAGTACTTC. This translates into CASSLIPGTTTGEQYF.

This clonotype was seen a handful of times. The genes are TRBV30 and TRBJ2-7; 8 bases line up with TRBD2. This CDR3 contains 14 residues. Trimming at V came to 2 bases and at J to 4 bases, leaving 7 bases not matched to a gene. The germline V gene encodes CDR1 GTSNPN and CDR2 SVGIG (reference sequence). As DNA, the CDR3 is TGTGCCTGGAGTTGGGGACTAGAGTCATACGAGCAGTACTTC. Its protein product is CAWSWGLESYEQYF.

This clonotype was recorded many times. The rearrangement joins TRBV28 to TRBJ2-3; D is undetermined. V dropped 4 bases and J dropped 4 bases, with 9 bases sitting between them. Germline assignment: CDR1 MDHEN and CDR2 SYDVKM. The CDR3 has 13 residues. Here the CDR3 DNA reads TGTGCCAGCAGTTCACCCCTCCCAGATACGCAGTATTTT. Protein sequence: CASSSPLPDTQYF.

CDR3 region: CASSSGRYNEQFF. DNA of the CDR3: TGTGCCAGCAGTTCCGGCCGCTACAATGAGCAGTTCTTC. The V and J genes are TRBV25-1 and TRBJ2-1, with D hard to call. V lost 5 bases and J 3 bases, leaving 8 bases between the germline ends. The CDR3 contains 13 residues. Germline assignment: CDR1 MGHDK and CDR2 SYGVNS.

The chain employs TRBV20-1 and TRBJ2-7, with a possible D match to TRBD2 (5 bases). Germline V CDR1 and CDR2: DFQATT, SNEGSKA (reference sequence). Trimming took 5 bases from V and 0 from J, leaving 11 bases between them. The CDR3 has 13 amino acids. The chain's CDR3 is CSARRPSSYEQYF. The CDR3 coding sequence is TGCAGTGCTCGGAGGCCTAGCTCCTACGAGCAGTACTTC.

The CDR3 sequence: CASSFPEGTTEAFF. DNA for the CDR3: TGTGCCAGCAGTTTTCCAGAGGGAACCACTGAAGCTTTCTTT. The V call is TRBV28, the J call TRBJ1-1; D call uncertain. The ends were cut back, 3 bases at V and 4 bases at J, with 12 bases in the middle. CDR1 and CDR2 (germline): MDHEN, SYDVKM. The CDR3 extends over 14 amino acids. Full variable domain (outside the CDR3, taken from reference TRBV28 and TRBJ1-1): DVKVTQSSRYLVKRTGEKVFLECVQDMDHENMFWYRQDPGLGLRLIYFSYDVKMKEKGDIPEGYSVSREKKERFSLILESASTNQTSMYLCASSFPEGTTEAFFGQGTRLTVV.

The chain carries TRBV20-1 and TRBJ1-1; possible D gene TRBD1, 5 bases. The CDR3 consists of 15 residues. Germline V CDR1 and CDR2: DFQATT, SNEGSKA (reference sequence). V shed 1 base and J shed 0 bases, with 12 bases lying between them. The CDR3 region is CSARGRQNMNTEAFF. The DNA of the CDR3 is TGCAGTGCTAGAGGAAGACAGAACATGAACACTGAAGCTTTCTTT.

The chain is built from TRBV9 and TRBJ2-7; 9 nucleotides match TRBD2. The CDR3 consists of 16 residues. After removal of 0 bases from V and 0 bases from J, the junction contained 4 bases not matched to a gene. Germline V gives CDR1 SGDLS, CDR2 YYNGEE. For the CDR3, the DNA is TGTGCCAGCAGCGTAGGGAGCGGGGGGCCCTCCTACGAGCAGTACTTC. Residues: CASSVGSGGPSYEQYF.

This clonotype was seen repeatedly, ten times or more. This sequence joins TRBV5-1 and TRBJ2-2; 8 bases match TRBD2. The CDR3 is 15 amino acids. Germline CDR1 reads SGHRS; CDR2 reads YFSETQ. V lost 4 bases and J lost 0; bases outside the gene matches: 2. CDR3 in DNA: TGCGCCAGCAGCGCGGGACTAGCGAACACCGGGGAGCTGTTTTTT. Translating gives CASSAGLANTGELFF.

V gene TRBV4-3 combines with J gene TRBJ2-7; TRBD1 agrees at 8 bases. J gave up 1 base and V 4 bases, and 9 bases lay outside the gene matches. The CDR3 totals 16 residues. Germline V gene lookup returns CDR1 LGHNA and CDR2 YSLEER. CDR3: CASSPYSQGASYEQYF. The CDR3, as DNA: TGCGCCAGCAGCCCTTACTCCCAGGGGGCTTCCTACGAGCAGTACTTC.

This chain uses TRBV5-1 with TRBJ1-2; D is uncertain. This CDR3 has 15 amino acids. The ends were cut back, 4 bases at V and 7 bases at J, with 20 bases in the middle. Germline CDR1 reads SGHRS; CDR2 reads YFSETQ. CDR3 sequence reads: CASSPLGRATTGYTF. DNA for the CDR3: TGCGCCAGCAGCCCTTTAGGGCGGGCCACCACTGGCTACACCTTC.

This clonotype was detected many times. This sequence joins TRBV5-1 and TRBJ2-4; 8 nucleotides match TRBD1. CDR3 size: 13 residues. V was clipped by 1 base and J by 10 bases; unmatched bases: 4. The germline CDR1 and CDR2 sequences are SGHRS and YFSETQ. This CDR3 reads CASSLSGTGIQYF. In DNA form, the CDR3 reads TGCGCCAGCAGCTTGTCCGGGACAGGTATTCAGTACTTC.

This clonotype was detected a few times. V and J are TRBV5-1 and TRBJ2-1; a weak D match, TRBD2 (6 bases). Germline values: CDR1 SGHRS, CDR2 YFSETQ. This CDR3 contains 16 residues. Trimming cost V 4 bases and J 10 bases, with 24 bases left between them. The CDR3 region is CASSILTSGPGGEQFF. In DNA, the CDR3 is TGCGCCAGCAGCATCCTGACAAGCGGGCCGGGCGGGGAGCAGTTCTTC.

Ten or more counts support this clonotype. This chain links TRBV4-3 with TRBJ2-2; D might be TRBD2 (6 bases). From germline, CDR1 is LGHNA and CDR2 YSLEER. V shed 0 bases and J shed 1 base, with 12 bases lying between them. This CDR3 has 17 residues. The CDR3: CASSQDRAGLNTGELFF. CDR3 coding DNA: TGCGCCAGCAGCCAAGATAGGGCGGGGTTGAACACCGGGGAGCTGTTTTTT.

This clonotype occurred a few times. J is TRBJ2-5 and V is TRBV28; 8 positions agree with TRBD1. Losses at the gene ends were 3 bases for V and 6 bases for J; bases not matched to a gene: 6. The CDR3 length is 14 residues. The germline gives CDR1 MDHEN, CDR2 SYDVKM. CDR3 loop: CASSFSDRGQTQYF. CDR3 in DNA: TGTGCCAGCAGTTTTAGCGACAGGGGACAGACCCAGTACTTC. Full variable domain (outside the CDR3, taken from reference TRBV28 and TRBJ2-5): DVKVTQSSRYLVKRTGEKVFLECVQDMDHENMFWYRQDPGLGLRLIYFSYDVKMKEKGDIPEGYSVSREKKERFSLILESASTNQTSMYLCASSFSDRGQTQYFGPGTRLLVL.

In its sample, this clonotype was seen a few times. V usage is TRBV10-2 and J usage is TRBJ2-7, with a possible D match to TRBD1 (5 bases). CDR3 size: 14 residues. The V gene's germline CDR1 is WSHSY and CDR2 SAAADI. The V end lost 2 bases, the J end lost 3 bases, and 11 bases lay between the germline ends. This chain's CDR3 is CASSEGAARYEQYF. The DNA for the CDR3 is TGCGCCAGCAGTGAGGGGGCAGCGCGCTACGAGCAGTACTTC.

In this sample, this clonotype turned up once. The J gene is TRBJ1-6, the V gene TRBV20-1, with 10 bases lining up with TRBD1. Germline CDR1 DFQATT, CDR2 SNEGSKA (reference sequence). Germline trimming cut 1 base from V and 9 bases from J; bases unmatched to any gene: 6. The CDR3 extends over 15 amino acids. The CDR3, as DNA: TGCAGTGCTAGAGTAGGGACAGGGGATGCTTCACCCCTCCACTTT. As protein: CSARVGTGDASPLHF.

This clonotype occurred a few times. The rearrangement joins TRBV20-1 to TRBJ1-1; D is uncertain. Germline CDR1 reads DFQATT; CDR2 reads SNEGSKA (reference sequence). V was cut by 1 base and J by 3 bases, with 18 bases left in between. The CDR3 length is 16 residues. CDR3 nucleotides: TGCAGTGCTAGAGCGGTTGAGGGAAGGGTGGACACTGAAGCTTTCTTT. It specifies CSARAVEGRVDTEAFF.